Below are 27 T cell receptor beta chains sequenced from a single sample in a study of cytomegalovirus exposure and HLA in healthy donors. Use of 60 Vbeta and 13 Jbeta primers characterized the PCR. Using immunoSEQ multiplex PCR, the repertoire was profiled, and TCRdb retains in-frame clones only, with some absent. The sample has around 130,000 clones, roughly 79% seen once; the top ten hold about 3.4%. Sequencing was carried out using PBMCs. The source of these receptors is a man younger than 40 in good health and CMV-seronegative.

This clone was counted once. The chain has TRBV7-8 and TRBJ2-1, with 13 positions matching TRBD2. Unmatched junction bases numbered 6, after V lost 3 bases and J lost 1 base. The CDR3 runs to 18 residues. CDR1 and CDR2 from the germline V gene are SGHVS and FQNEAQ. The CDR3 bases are TGTGCCAGCAGCTTCGGACTAGCGGGAGAACCGTCCTACAATGAGCAGTTCTTC. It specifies CASSFGLAGEPSYNEQFF.

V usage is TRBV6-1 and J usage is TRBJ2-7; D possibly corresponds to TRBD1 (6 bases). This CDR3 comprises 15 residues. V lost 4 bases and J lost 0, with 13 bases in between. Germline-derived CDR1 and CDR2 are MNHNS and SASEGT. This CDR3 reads CASSGGQLSSYEQYF. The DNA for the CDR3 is TGTGCCAGCAGTGGTGGACAGCTGTCCTCCTACGAGCAGTACTTC.

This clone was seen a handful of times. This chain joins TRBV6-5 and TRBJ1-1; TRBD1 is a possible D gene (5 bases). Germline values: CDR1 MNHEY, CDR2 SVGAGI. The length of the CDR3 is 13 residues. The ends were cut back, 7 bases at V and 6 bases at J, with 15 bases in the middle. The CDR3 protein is CASNNGARSEAFF. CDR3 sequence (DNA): TGTGCCAGCAACAATGGGGCCAGGTCTGAAGCTTTCTTT.

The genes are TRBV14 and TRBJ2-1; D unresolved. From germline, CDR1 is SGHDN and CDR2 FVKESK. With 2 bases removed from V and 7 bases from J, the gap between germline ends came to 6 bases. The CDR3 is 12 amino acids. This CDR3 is CASSQLGNEQFF. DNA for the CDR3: TGTGCCAGCAGCCAACTCGGGAATGAGCAGTTCTTC.

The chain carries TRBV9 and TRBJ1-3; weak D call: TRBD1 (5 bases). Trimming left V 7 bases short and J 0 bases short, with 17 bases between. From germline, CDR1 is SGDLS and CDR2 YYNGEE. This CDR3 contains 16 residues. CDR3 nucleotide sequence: TGTGCCAGCTCTAACAAAGGAGGGGTCTCTGGAAACACCATATATTTT. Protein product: CASSNKGGVSGNTIYF. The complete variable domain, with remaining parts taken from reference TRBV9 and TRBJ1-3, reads DSGVTQTPKHLITATGQRVTLRCSPRSGDLSVYWYQQSLDQGLQFLIQYYNGEERAKGNILERFSAQQFPDLHSELNLSSLELGDSALYFCASSNKGGVSGNTIYFGEGSWLTVV.

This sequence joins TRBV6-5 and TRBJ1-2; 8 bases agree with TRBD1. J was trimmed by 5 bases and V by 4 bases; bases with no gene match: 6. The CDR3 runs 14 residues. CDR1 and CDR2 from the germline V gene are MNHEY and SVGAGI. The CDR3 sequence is CASSLQGGRYGYTF. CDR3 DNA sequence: TGTGCCAGCAGTTTACAGGGGGGTCGGTATGGCTACACCTTC.

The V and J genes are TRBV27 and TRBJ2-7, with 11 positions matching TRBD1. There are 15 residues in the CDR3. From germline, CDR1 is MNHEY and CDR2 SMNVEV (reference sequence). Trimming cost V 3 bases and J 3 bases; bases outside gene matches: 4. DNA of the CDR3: TGTGCCAGCAGTTTTTGGACAGGGGGCTTCTACGAGCAGTACTTC. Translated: CASSFWTGGFYEQYF.

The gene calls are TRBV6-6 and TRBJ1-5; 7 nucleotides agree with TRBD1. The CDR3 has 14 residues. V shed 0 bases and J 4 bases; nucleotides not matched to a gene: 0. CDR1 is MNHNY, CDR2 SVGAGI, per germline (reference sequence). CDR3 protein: CASSYSTGNQPQHF. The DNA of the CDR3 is TGTGCCAGCAGTTACTCGACAGGGAATCAGCCCCAGCATTTT.

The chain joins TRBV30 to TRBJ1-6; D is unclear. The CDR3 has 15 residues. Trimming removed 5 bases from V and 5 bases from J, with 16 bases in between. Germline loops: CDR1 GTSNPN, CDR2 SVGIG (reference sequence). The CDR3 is CAWGRLGLNNSPLHF. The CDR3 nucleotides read TGTGCCTGGGGACGCTTAGGACTGAATAATTCACCCCTCCACTTT.

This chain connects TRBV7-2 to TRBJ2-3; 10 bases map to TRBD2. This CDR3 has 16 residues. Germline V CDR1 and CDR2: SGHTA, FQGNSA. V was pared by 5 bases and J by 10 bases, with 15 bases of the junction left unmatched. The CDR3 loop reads CASSPYGSGGARSQYF. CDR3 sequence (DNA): TGTGCCAGCAGCCCCTACGGCAGCGGGGGGGCAAGGTCGCAGTATTTT. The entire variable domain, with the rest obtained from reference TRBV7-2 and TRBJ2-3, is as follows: GAGVSQSPSNKVTEKGKDVELRCDPISGHTALYWYRQSLGQGLEFLIYFQGNSAPDKSGLPSDRFSAERTGGSVSTLTIQRTQQEDSAVYLCASSPYGSGGARSQYFGPGTRLTVL.

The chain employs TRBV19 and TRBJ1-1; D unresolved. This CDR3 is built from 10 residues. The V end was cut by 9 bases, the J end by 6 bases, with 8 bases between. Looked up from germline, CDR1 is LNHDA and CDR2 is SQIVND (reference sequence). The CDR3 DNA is TGTGCCAGCCCGTCCTCTGAAGCTTTCTTT. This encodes CASPSSEAFF.

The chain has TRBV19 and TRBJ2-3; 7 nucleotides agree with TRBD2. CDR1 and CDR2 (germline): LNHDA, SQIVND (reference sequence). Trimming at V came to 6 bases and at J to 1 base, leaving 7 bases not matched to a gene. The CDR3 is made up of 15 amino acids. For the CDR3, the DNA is TGTGCCAGTAGGACTCGGGGGGAAGGCACAGATACGCAGTATTTT. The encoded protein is CASRTRGEGTDTQYF.

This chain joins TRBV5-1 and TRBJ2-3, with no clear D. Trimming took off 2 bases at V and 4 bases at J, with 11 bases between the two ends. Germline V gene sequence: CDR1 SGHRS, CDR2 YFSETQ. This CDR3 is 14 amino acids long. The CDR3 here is CASSLADLPDTQYF. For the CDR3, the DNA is TGCGCCAGCAGCTTAGCTGACTTGCCAGATACGCAGTATTTT.

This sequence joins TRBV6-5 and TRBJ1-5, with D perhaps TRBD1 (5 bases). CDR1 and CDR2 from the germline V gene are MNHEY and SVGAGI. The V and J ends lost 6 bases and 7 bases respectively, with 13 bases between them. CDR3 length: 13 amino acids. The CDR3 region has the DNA TGTGCCAGCAGCCTGGGGGGAGGGCAGCCCCAGCATTTT. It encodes CASSLGGGQPQHF.

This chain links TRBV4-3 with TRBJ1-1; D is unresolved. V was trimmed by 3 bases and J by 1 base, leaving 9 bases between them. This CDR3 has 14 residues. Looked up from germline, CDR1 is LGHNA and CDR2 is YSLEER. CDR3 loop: CASSHLTPNTEAFF. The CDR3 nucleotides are TGCGCCAGCAGCCATCTCACACCGAACACTGAAGCTTTCTTT.

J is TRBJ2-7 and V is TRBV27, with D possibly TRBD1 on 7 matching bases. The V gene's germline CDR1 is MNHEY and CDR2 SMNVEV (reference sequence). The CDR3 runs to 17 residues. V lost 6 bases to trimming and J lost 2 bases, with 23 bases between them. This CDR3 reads CASRSDPRRGDPYEQYF. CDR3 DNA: TGTGCCAGCAGATCCGATCCCCGCAGGGGGGATCCCTACGAGCAGTACTTC.

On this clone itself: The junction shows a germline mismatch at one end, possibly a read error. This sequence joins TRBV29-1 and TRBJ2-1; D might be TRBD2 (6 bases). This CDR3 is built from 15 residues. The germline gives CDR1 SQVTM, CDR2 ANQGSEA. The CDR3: CSGETGTSFYNEQFF. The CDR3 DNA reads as TGCAGCGGTGAAACGGGAACTAGCTTTTACAATGAGCAGTTCTTC.

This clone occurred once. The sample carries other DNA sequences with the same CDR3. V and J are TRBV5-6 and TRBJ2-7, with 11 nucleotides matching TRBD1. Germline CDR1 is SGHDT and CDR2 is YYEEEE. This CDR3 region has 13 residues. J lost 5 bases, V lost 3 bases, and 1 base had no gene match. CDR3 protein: CASSWTGGDEQYF. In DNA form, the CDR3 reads TGTGCCAGCAGCTGGACAGGGGGCGACGAGCAGTACTTC.

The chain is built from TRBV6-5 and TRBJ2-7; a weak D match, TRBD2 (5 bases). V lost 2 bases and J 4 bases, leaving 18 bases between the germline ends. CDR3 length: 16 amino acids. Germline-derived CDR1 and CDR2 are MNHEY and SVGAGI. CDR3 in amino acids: CASSYQRTSSGYEQYF. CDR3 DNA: TGTGCCAGCAGTTACCAAAGGACTTCCTCCGGGTACGAGCAGTACTTC.

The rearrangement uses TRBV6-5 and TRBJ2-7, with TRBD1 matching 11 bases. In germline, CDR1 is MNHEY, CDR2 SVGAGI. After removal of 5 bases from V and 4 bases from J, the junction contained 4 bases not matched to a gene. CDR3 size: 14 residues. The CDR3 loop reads CASSAGTGGYEQYF. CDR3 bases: TGTGCCAGCAGTGCCGGGACAGGGGGATACGAGCAGTACTTC.

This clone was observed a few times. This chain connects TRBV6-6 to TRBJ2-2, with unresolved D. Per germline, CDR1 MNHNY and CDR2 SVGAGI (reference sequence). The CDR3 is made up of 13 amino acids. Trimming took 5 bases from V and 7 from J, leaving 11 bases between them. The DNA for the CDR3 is TGTGCCAGCAGTCGCCTTGCTAACGGGGAGCTGTTTTTT. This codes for CASSRLANGELFF.

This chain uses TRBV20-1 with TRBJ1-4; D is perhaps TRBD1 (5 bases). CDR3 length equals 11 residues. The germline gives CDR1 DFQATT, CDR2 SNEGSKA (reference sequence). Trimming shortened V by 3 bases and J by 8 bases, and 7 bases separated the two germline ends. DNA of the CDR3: TGCAGTGCTAGCTACAGGGAAAAACTGTTTTTT. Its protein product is CSASYREKLFF.

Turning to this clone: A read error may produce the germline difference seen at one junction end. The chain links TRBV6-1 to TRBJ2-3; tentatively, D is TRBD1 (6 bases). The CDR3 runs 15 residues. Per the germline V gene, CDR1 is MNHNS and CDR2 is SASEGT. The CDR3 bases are TGTGCCAGCAGTCCCGGACAGATTAGCACAGATATGCAGTATTTT. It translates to CASSPGQISTDMQYF.

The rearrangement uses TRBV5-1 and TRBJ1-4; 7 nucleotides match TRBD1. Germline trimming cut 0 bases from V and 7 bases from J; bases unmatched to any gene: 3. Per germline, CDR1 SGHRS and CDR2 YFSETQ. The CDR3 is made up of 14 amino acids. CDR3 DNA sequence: TGCGCCAGCAGCTTGGACAGGGGACGTGAAAAACTGTTTTTT. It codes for CASSLDRGREKLFF.

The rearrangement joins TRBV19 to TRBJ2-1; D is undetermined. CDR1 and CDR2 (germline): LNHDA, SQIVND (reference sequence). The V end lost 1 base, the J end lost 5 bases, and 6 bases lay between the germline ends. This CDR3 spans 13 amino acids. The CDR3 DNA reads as TGTGCCAGTAGTATAGGCAGTAACAATGAGCAGTTCTTC. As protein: CASSIGSNNEQFF. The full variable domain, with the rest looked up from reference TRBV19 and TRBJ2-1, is DGGITQSPKYLFRKEGQNVTLSCEQNLNHDAMYWYRQDPGQGLRLIYYSQIVNDFQKGDIAEGYSVSREKKESFPLTVTSAQKNPTAFYLCASSIGSNNEQFFGPGTRLTVL.

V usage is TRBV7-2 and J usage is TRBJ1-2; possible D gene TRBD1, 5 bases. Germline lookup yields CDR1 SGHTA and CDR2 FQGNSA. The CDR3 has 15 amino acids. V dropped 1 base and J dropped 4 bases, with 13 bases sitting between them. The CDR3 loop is CASSLGDRGLYGYTF. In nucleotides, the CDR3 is TGTGCCAGCAGCTTAGGAGATCGGGGACTCTATGGCTACACCTTC.

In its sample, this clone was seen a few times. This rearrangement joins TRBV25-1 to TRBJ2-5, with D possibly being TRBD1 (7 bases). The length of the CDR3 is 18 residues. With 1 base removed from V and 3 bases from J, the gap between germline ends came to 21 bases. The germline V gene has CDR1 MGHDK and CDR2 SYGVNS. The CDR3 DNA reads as TGTGCCAGCAGTGAATTAAGCGACAGGGAGGAAGAAGAAGAGACCCAGTACTTC. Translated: CASSELSDREEEEETQYF.